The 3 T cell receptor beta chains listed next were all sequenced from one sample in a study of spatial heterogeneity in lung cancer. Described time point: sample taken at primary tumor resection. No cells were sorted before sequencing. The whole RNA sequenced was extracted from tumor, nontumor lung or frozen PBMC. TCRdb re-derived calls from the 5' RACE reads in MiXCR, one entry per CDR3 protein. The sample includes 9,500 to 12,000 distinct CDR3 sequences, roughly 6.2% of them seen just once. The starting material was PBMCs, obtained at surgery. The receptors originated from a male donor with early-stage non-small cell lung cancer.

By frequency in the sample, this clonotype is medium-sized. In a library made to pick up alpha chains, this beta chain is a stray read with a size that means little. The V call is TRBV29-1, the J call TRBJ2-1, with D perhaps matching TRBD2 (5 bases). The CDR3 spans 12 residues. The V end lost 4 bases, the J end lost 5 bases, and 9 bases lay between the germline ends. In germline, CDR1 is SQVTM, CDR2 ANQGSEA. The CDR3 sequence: CSVASSHNEQFF. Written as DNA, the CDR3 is TGCAGCGTTGCTAGCAGCCACAATGAGCAGTTCTTC.

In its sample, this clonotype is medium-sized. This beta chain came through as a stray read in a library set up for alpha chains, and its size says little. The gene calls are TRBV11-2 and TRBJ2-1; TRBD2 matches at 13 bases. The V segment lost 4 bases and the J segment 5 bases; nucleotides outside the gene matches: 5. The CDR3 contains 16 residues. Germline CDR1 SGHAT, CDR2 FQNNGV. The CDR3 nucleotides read TGTGCCAGCAGCTCCCGGACTAGCGGGGGCAACAATGAGCAGTTCTTC. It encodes CASSSRTSGGNNEQFF. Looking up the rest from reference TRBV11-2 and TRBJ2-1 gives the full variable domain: EAGVAQSPRYKIIEKRQSVAFWCNPISGHATLYWYQQILGQGPKLLIQFQNNGVVDDSQLPKDRFSAERLKGVDSTLKIQPAKLEDSAVYLCASSSRTSGGNNEQFFGPGTRLTVL.

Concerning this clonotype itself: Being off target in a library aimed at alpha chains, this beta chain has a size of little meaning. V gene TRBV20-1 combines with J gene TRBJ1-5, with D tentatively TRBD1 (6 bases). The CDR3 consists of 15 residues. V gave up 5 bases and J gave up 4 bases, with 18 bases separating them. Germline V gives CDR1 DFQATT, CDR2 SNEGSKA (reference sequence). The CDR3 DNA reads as TGCAGTGCTGGGACAAATACCGGAAAAAATCAGCCCCAGCATTTT. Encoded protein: CSAGTNTGKNQPQHF.